Sequencing of this TCR beta chain was carried out in a study of early T cells in non-severe SARS-CoV-2 infection. Study details: Investigators sequenced bulk RNA drawn from unsorted whole blood, and chains remained unpaired. Findings and limits, study-wide: Sequences matched to VDJdb favored anti-spike CD8 responses, while private and CD4 specificities were missed.

In this sample, this clonotype turned up a few times. The target antigen is unknown. Unique molecular identifiers tagged individual cDNA molecules. TCRdb re-analysed the 5' RACE reads in MiXCR, keeping a single row per CDR3 protein. The sample holds about 79,000 distinct CDR3 sequences, around 10% seen once. The CDR3 extends over 14 amino acids. V lost 7 bases and J 0 bases, leaving 13 bases between the germline ends. Germline V gene sequence: CDR1 SNHLY, CDR2 FYNNEI. Material for sequencing was whole blood. The TCR comes from an adult who was a healthcare worker with PCR-confirmed SARS-CoV-2 infection or an uninfected control (not recorded which). This chain connects TRBV2 to TRBJ2-7; unclear D gene. CDR3 sequence: CASTVGRNSYEQYF. In DNA, the CDR3 is TGTGCCAGCACCGTCGGACGGAACTCCTACGAGCAGTACTTC.